A selection of T cell receptor beta chains follows, all from one sample in a study of CD4 T cells in relation to SARS-CoV-2 and coronaviruses. Antigen specificity for these receptors is unknown. The method was immunoSEQ multiplex PCR; TCRdb's version includes in-frame clones alone and lacks a portion of them. This sample has 25,000 to 30,000 clones; about 76% occur once, and the top ten carry roughly 17%. The sample was CD4+ T cells from PBMCs, cultured in vitro. These receptors were collected from a human donor in good health. The CDR3 runs from the conserved cysteine through the conserved F or W. Expanded clones get a size class; other rows say once, few or many, or leave the size out.

V gene	J gene	clone size	CDR3 protein
TRBV5-4	TRBJ2-7	-	CASSASKTGTYEQYF
TRBV5-1	TRBJ1-2	-	CASSLAGTGGGSGYTF
TRBV7-9	TRBJ2-1	-	CASSFSWSLKKRGEQFF
TRBV12-3/TRBV12-4	TRBJ1-1	-	CASVKRLADEAFF
TRBV30	TRBJ1-2	-	CAWGQGAYGYTF
TRBV5-6	TRBJ1-2	-	CASSLERDYRNYGYTF
TRBV7-9	TRBJ2-3	-	CASSLGRGLGDTQYF
TRBV5-1	TRBJ2-7	-	CASSPRQGSYEQYF
TRBV30	TRBJ1-1	-	CAWSSWTGQIYNEAFF
TRBV7-2	TRBJ2-3	-	CASSLGLATDTQYF
TRBV28	TRBJ2-1	once	CASSLWQRGSYNEQFF
TRBV28	TRBJ2-2	-	CASSLGQYTGELFF
TRBV10-3	TRBJ2-7	-	CAIRGGTEYEQYF
TRBV18	TRBJ1-4	-	CASSPATQGGKLFF
TRBV10-3	TRBJ2-2	-	CAIQGAQTGELFF
TRBV7-2	TRBJ1-6	few	CASSLEQVQPLHF
TRBV7-2	TRBJ2-7	once	CASSFSAYEQYF
TRBV11-2	TRBJ2-2	few	CASSFLRGRGGELFF
TRBV7-2	TRBJ2-3	-	CASSPSSGPQYF
TRBV28	TRBJ1-2	-	CASSPPIGTYGYTF
TRBV30	TRBJ1-3	-	CAWSVRGSGNTIYF
TRBV24-1	TRBJ2-7	-	CATAGLFYEQYF
TRBV5-6	TRBJ2-1	few	CASTMTSGKSNEQFF
TRBV6-2/TRBV6-3	TRBJ2-7	-	CASSRSSYEQYF
TRBV7-7	TRBJ2-7	-	CASSQDYYEQYF
TRBV5-1	TRBJ2-3	-	CASSLETSGIIDTQYF
TRBV6-5	TRBJ1-6	-	CASRRDRGSLHF
TRBV6-5	TRBJ1-2	few	CASSYNLGYTF
TRBV7-8	TRBJ1-2	-	CASSPDLTAYGYTF
TRBV12-3/TRBV12-4	TRBJ2-1	few	CASRQEGYNEQFF
TRBV2	TRBJ1-1	-	CASSPDRGVGNTEAFF
TRBV2	TRBJ1-4	-	CASSPQGVDNEKLFF
TRBV7-8	TRBJ1-1	-	CASGSQTMNTEAFF
TRBV5-8	TRBJ2-1	-	CASSARLAGGYEQFF